The clone carrying this T cell receptor beta chain was recorded a few times. Samples came from patients with localized non-small cell lung adenocarcinoma. The sample belongs to a study of CD4 and CD8 cells across lung adenocarcinoma regions. In TCRdb, the PCR reads were re-called with MiXCR into one record per CDR3 protein. The sample carries more than 1,500 distinct CDR3 sequences, 61% recorded once. This clonotype was sampled from a female donor with lung adenocarcinoma. The CD4 and CD8 labels of this study may be unreliable. Sequences were obtained from CD4+ T cells from the margin of a lung tumor.

Here the CDR3 reads CASRSVGLARATDTQYF. As DNA, the CDR3 is TGTGCCAGCAGATCCGTAGGACTAGCGCGGGCGACAGATACGCAGTATTTT. The rearrangement links TRBV27 to TRBJ2-3; TRBD2 agrees at 9 bases. V was pared by 6 bases and J by 3 bases, with 13 bases of the junction left unmatched. Germline V gene sequence: CDR1 MNHEY, CDR2 SMNVEV (reference sequence). This CDR3 spans 17 amino acids.